The rows below give T cell receptor beta chains drawn from one sample of a study of T-cell memory formation after mild COVID-19. TCRdb reprocessed the 5' RACE reads with MiXCR, giving one entry per CDR3 protein. The sample yields around 370,000 distinct CDR3 sequences, around a fifth seen once. Sequencing was carried out using PBMCs or a T cell subset sorted from them (not recorded which). The origin of the receptors is an adult woman who had mild COVID-19 (a few samples of this study predate the infection). Cell type and time point are not known. CDR3s include the opening cysteine and the closing phenylalanine or tryptophan. Each record gives: clone size, J gene, D gene, V gene, CDR3 protein, CDR3 DNA. A D gene is named only where the DNA matches it firmly. The size entry is marked missing in some rows and otherwise reads once, few, many or a size class.

clone_size: few; j_call: TRBJ2-5; d_call: NA; v_call: TRBV6-5; cdr3_aa: CASSYSKLETQYF; cdr3_nt: TGTGCCAGCAGTTACTCGAAGTTGGAGACCCAGTACTTC
clone_size: NA; j_call: TRBJ2-1; d_call: TRBD2; v_call: TRBV5-1; cdr3_aa: CASSSGSNNEQFF; cdr3_nt: TGCGCCAGCAGCAGCGGGAGCAACAATGAGCAGTTCTTC
clone_size: few; j_call: TRBJ1-1; d_call: TRBD1; v_call: TRBV5-1; cdr3_aa: CASSSDRGVTEAFF; cdr3_nt: TGTGCCAGTAGTTCGGACAGGGGGGTCACTGAAGCTTTCTTT
clone_size: few; j_call: TRBJ2-1; d_call: TRBD2; v_call: TRBV20-1; cdr3_aa: CSVAGEGVGEQFF; cdr3_nt: TGCAGTGTAGCGGGAGAGGGGGTGGGAGAGCAGTTCTTC
clone_size: NA; j_call: TRBJ1-2; d_call: NA; v_call: TRBV27; cdr3_aa: CASSPGGETGGYTF; cdr3_nt: TGTGCCAGCAGTCCAGGAGGCGAAACAGGGGGCTACACCTTC
clone_size: NA; j_call: TRBJ2-1; d_call: NA; v_call: TRBV25-1; cdr3_aa: CASSVHQGNEQFF; cdr3_nt: TGTGCCAGCAGTGTCCACCAGGGAAATGAGCAGTTCTTC
clone_size: few; j_call: TRBJ1-1; d_call: NA; v_call: TRBV5-1; cdr3_aa: CASSLVGLNTEAFF; cdr3_nt: TGCGCCAGCAGCTTGGTCGGCTTGAACACTGAAGCTTTCTTT
clone_size: NA; j_call: TRBJ2-5; d_call: NA; v_call: TRBV5-1; cdr3_aa: CASSEPPQETQYF; cdr3_nt: TGCGCCAGCAGCGAGCCTCCCCAAGAGACCCAGTACTTC
clone_size: NA; j_call: TRBJ1-2; d_call: NA; v_call: TRBV9; cdr3_aa: CASYNYGYTF; cdr3_nt: TGTGCCAGCTATAACTATGGCTACACCTTC
clone_size: NA; j_call: TRBJ2-3; d_call: NA; v_call: TRBV24-1; cdr3_aa: CATSEPPGKTDTQYF; cdr3_nt: TGTGCCACCAGTGAACCCCCAGGGAAGACTGATACGCAGTATTTT
clone_size: NA; j_call: TRBJ1-2; d_call: TRBD1; v_call: TRBV25-1; cdr3_aa: CASRETGRDYGYTF; cdr3_nt: TGTGCCAGCAGGGAGACAGGGCGGGACTATGGCTACACCTTC
clone_size: few; j_call: TRBJ1-2; d_call: TRBD1; v_call: TRBV20-1; cdr3_aa: CSAHTGGGYGYTF; cdr3_nt: TGCAGTGCCCATACAGGGGGAGGCTATGGCTACACCTTC
clone_size: NA; j_call: TRBJ1-1; d_call: NA; v_call: TRBV6-2/TRBV6-3; cdr3_aa: CASSSGQIGNTEAFF; cdr3_nt: TGTGCCAGCAGTTCCGGACAAATTGGGAACACTGAAGCTTTCTTT
clone_size: NA; j_call: TRBJ1-1; d_call: NA; v_call: TRBV29-1; cdr3_aa: CSVGSLEAFF; cdr3_nt: TGCAGCGTTGGCTCCCTTGAAGCTTTCTTT
clone_size: NA; j_call: TRBJ2-7; d_call: NA; v_call: TRBV19; cdr3_aa: CASSIEAIAYSYEQYF; cdr3_nt: TGTGCCAGTAGTATAGAGGCCATAGCGTACTCCTACGAGCAGTACTTC
clone_size: NA; j_call: TRBJ2-7; d_call: NA; v_call: TRBV9; cdr3_aa: CASSVGFAGGRSYEQYF; cdr3_nt: TGTGCCAGCAGCGTAGGATTTGCAGGGGGGCGCTCCTACGAGCAGTACTTC
clone_size: NA; j_call: TRBJ2-7; d_call: NA; v_call: TRBV5-1; cdr3_aa: CASSVEGVKEQYF; cdr3_nt: TGCGCCAGCAGTGTTGAGGGGGTGAAAGAGCAGTACTTC
clone_size: NA; j_call: TRBJ2-1; d_call: NA; v_call: TRBV24-1; cdr3_aa: CATSEPPSYNEQFF; cdr3_nt: TGTGCCACCAGTGAACCCCCCTCCTACAATGAGCAGTTCTTC
clone_size: few; j_call: TRBJ1-2; d_call: NA; v_call: TRBV6-5; cdr3_aa: CASSYSSWTYGYTF; cdr3_nt: TGTGCCAGCAGTTACTCGAGTTGGACCTATGGCTACACCTTC
clone_size: NA; j_call: TRBJ2-2; d_call: NA; v_call: TRBV7-9; cdr3_aa: CASSWRNTGELFF; cdr3_nt: TGTGCCAGCAGCTGGAGGAACACCGGGGAGCTGTTTTTT